This T cell receptor (beta chain) was documented in a study of blood T cell repertoires in COVID-19. Study members were between about 18 and 100 years old and lived in approximately 25 US regions. The assay was immunoSEQ multiplex PCR, and TCRdb's table has in-frame clones only and misses some. The sample records roughly 380,000 clones, less than 90% being singletons. CDR1 and CDR2 (germline): MRHNA, SNTAGT. Trimming removed 2 bases at V and 1 base at J, with 8 bases between. This CDR3 spans 14 amino acids. The TCR sequence derives from a woman aged 25 to 45 who had recovered from COVID-19. Sequencing used PBMCs or T cells enriched from blood (not recorded which). The chain carries TRBV6-4 and TRBJ1-1; D unresolved. CDR3 in amino acids: CASSDVPGNTEAFF. CDR3 DNA: TGTGCCAGCAGTGACGTACCGGGGAACACTGAAGCTTTCTTT.